These 3 T cell receptor beta chains came from one sample sequenced in a study of CD8 T cells in ankylosing spondylitis. The study's findings and limits: Roughly eight highly homologous variants made up a TCR beta motif that seemed to typify ankylosing spondylitis blood.

Their cognate antigens are unknown. TCRdb re-called the 5' RACE reads through MiXCR, storing one row per CDR3 protein. The sample includes about 540,000 distinct CDR3 sequences, approximately 11% seen only once; the top ten take approximately 6.2%. The sequenced material came from blood, either unsorted or a sorted T cell fraction (not recorded which). These TCRs come from a male donor with ankylosing spondylitis.

This clonotype has a handful of counts. The CDR3 sequence is CASSRPLTGGKSSPLHF. The CDR3, as DNA: TGTGCCAGCAGTCGACCACTAACGGGAGGCAAAAGCTCACCCCTCCACTTT. The chain links TRBV7-9 to TRBJ1-6, with no clear D. Germline V lookup: CDR1 SEHNR, CDR2 FQNEAQ (reference sequence). The CDR3 has 17 amino acids. Trimming pared 6 bases from V and 10 bases from J, leaving 25 bases between. The variable domain in full, completed from reference TRBV7-9 and TRBJ1-6, reads DTGVSQNPRHKITKRGQNVTFRCDPISEHNRLYWYRQTLGQGPEFLTYFQNEAQLEKSRLLSDRFSAERPKGSFSTLEIQRTEQGDSAMYLCASSRPLTGGKSSPLHFGNGTRLTVT.

This clonotype was detected a few times. The J gene is TRBJ2-7, the V gene TRBV15, with 12 nucleotides matching TRBD2. CDR3 length equals 17 residues. Germline values: CDR1 LNHNV, CDR2 YYDKDF (reference sequence). The junction had 3 bases not matched to a gene; V was cut back by 0 bases and J by 0 bases. The DNA for the CDR3 is TGTGCCACCAGCAGAGAGCTGACTAGCGGGGGCTCCTACGAGCAGTACTTC. Translation: CATSRELTSGGSYEQYF.

This chain joins TRBV5-1 and TRBJ1-4; D unclear. The V end was cut by 0 bases, the J end by 3 bases, with 18 bases between. There are 18 residues in the CDR3. Germline CDR1 reads SGHRS; CDR2 reads YFSETQ. CDR3 loop: CASSLAFTAQTPNEKLFF. The CDR3 DNA reads TGCGCCAGCAGCTTGGCCTTTACAGCCCAAACCCCTAATGAAAAACTGTTTTTT.